This T cell receptor (beta chain) emerged from a study of vaccination effects on CD4 cells after COVID-19 (dated by TCRdb to between 2021 and 2024). In terms of the full investigation: Each participant got two doses of an mRNA SARS-CoV-2 vaccine, either BNT162b2 or mRNA-1273. The Oncomine TCR Beta short-read assay on an Illumina iSeq 100 was used to sequence cultures from other donors in the study. A total of around eleven COVID-19 convalescent patients and 4 SARS-CoV-2-naive healthy vaccine recipients were included in the full study. The study compared SARS-CoV-2 spike-specific CD4+ TCR repertoires before and after mRNA vaccination in COVID-19 convalescent patients and infection-naive vaccine recipients.

Here is what the overall study found, with its caveats: Among healthy vaccine recipients, nearly all vaccine-induced clones were SARS-CoV-2 mono-reactive, and only 1 of 255 was cross-reactive with common cold coronaviruses. The study was limited by a small number of convalescent patients, and early post-infection timepoints were lacking. Marked clonal contraction was observed in both infection-induced and vaccine-induced clones at late post-vaccination timepoints, consistent with waning T cell responses.

Libraries came from the immunoSEQ multiplex PCR assay. DNA from the CD4+ T cells that had been cultured and isolated underwent TCR beta CDR3 sequencing. As for the original processing: Non-productive TCR sequences were removed and reads were trimmed to the CDR3 region, keeping CDR3s of at least 7 amino acids. The MANAFEST web app was used to identify antigen-specific clonotypes by comparing expansion in peptide wells with expansion in reference cultures. To count as positive, a clone had to show expansion at FDR<0.05 compared with the reference and with all other wells, an odds ratio above 5, and a frequency above 0.1% in two replicate wells. Clonotypes significantly expanded in SARS-CoV-2 spike wells and in at least one common cold coronavirus spike condition were defined as cross-reactive. CDR3 similarity was assessed by Levenshtein distance using the stringdist R package, and unrooted trees were constructed with ape in R 3.6.1. As stored in TCRdb, this immuneACCESS dataset retains in-frame rearrangements with V and J assigned. A fraction of the clones does not appear; measured against another copy, unresolved V genes explain less than half of the discrepancy, and the remainder lacks a known reason. V and J calls and clone size come straight from that table; D and trimming were deduced from the DNA. This sample lists about 24,000 clones; approximately 70% were detected once. The leading ten clones occupy under 15% of the sample.

Concerning this clone itself: The antigen this receptor binds is unknown. No base qualities exist here, and no much larger clone lies one base off it.

The CDR3 starts with the cysteine, ends with the phenylalanine, and has 15 residues. Only the CDR3 portion is preserved as DNA: 45 bases, with reading frame beginning at the first base. The germline ends are 15 bases apart after V is trimmed by 5 bases and J by 5 bases. For CDR1 and CDR2, the germline V gene lists SGHVS and FNYEAQ. In the ViraFEST assay, PBMC were stimulated with viral peptide pools, and TCR sequencing was then used to find antigen-specific CD4+ T cell clonotypes based on their expansion. After around 11 days of culture, CD4+ T cells were isolated with the EasySep CD4+ T cell isolation kit. Negative nucleocapsid antibody results before and after vaccination confirmed that the healthy vaccine recipients had no prior SARS-CoV-2 infection. A few million PBMC per well were cultured in IMDM with about 4.8% human AB serum, 9 to 10 IU/ml IL-2 and gentamicin, plus 10 ug/ml peptides. Half of the culture medium was replaced with fresh IL-2-containing medium on days 3 and 7. Unless noted otherwise, every peptide stimulation condition was grown in triplicate wells. Using Ficoll-Paque Plus gradient centrifugation, PBMC were separated from whole blood and then either used fresh or cryopreserved at -140C. The overlapping peptide pools covered the spike proteins of SARS-CoV-2 and of the common cold coronaviruses HCoV-NL63, HCoV-OC43 and HCoV-229E. The QIAamp micro DNA kit was used to extract genomic DNA from the cultured CD4+ T cells.

The material sequenced was CD4+ T cells from PBMCs cultured with HCoV-OC43 spike peptides, taken before COVID-19 vaccination. The cell subset or site label for this specimen denotes: HCoV-OC43 spike overlapping peptide pool stimulation. The rearrangement combines TRBV7-6 with TRBJ2-2, and TRBD1 may be the D gene, going by 5 matching bases. This sequence was found in a human donor who received a COVID-19 vaccine. CDR3 loop: CASSGKMDKTGELFF. In nucleotides, the sequence is TGTGCCAGCAGCGGAAAAATGGACAAAACCGGGGAGCTGTTTTTT.